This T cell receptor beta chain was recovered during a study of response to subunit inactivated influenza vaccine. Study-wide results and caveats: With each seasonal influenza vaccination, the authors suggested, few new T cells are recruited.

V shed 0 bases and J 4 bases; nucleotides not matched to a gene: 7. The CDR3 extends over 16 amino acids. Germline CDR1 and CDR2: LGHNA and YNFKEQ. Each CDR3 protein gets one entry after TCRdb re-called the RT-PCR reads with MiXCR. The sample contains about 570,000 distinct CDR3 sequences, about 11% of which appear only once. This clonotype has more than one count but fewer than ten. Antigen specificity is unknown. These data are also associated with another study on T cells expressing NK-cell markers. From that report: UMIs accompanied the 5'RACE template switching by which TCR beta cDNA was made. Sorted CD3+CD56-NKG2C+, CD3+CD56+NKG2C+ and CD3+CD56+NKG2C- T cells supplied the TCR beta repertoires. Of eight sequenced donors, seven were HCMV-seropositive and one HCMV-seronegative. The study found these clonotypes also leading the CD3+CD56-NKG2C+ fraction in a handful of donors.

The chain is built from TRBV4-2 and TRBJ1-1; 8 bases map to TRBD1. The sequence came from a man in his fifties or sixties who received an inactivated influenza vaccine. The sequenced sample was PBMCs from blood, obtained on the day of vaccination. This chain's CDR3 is CASSQDPQGTGTEAFF. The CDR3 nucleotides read TGTGCCAGCAGCCAAGATCCCCAGGGGACAGGCACTGAAGCTTTCTTT.